The present entry profiles one T cell receptor (beta chain) with its context. As handled by the study authors: Nucleated cell number was recorded as an estimate derived from reference gene primer amplification. Sequenced by immunoSEQ multiplex PCR; TCRdb stores in-frame clones only, minus some. V, J and clone size are taken as reported in that table, and D and trimming were inferred from the DNA itself. The repertoire includes 300,000 to 350,000 clones, under 95% of them detected once, and around 3.3% sits in the top ten. The data originate from a study of blood T cell repertoires in COVID-19. Overall study context: Some COVID-19 samples were acute and others convalescent; all came from the United States, Italy and Spain. PBMCs, B-cell-depleted T cells, or T cells provided the cDNA or gDNA that made up the material.

Per the germline V gene, CDR1 is GTSNPN and CDR2 is SVGIG (reference sequence). The CDR3 runs 13 residues. Trimming took 3 bases from V and 2 from J, leaving 10 bases between them. The origin of this receptor is a woman younger than 35 who had recovered from COVID-19. Sequenced sample: peripheral blood. The V gene is TRBV30, the J gene TRBJ1-2; possible D gene TRBD1, 5 bases. The CDR3, as DNA: TGTGCCTGGAGCGCGACAGCGAACTATGGCTACACCTTC. Amino acids: CAWSATANYGYTF.